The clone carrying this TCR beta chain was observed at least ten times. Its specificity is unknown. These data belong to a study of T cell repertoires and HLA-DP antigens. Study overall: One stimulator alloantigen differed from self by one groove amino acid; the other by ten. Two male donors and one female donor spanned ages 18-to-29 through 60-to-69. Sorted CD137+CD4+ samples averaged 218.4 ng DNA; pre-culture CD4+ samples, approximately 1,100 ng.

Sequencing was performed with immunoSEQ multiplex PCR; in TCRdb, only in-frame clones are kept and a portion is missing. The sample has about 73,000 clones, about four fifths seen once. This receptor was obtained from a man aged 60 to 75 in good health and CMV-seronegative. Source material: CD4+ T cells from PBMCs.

CDR3 sequence: CASSPLTGRSPLHF. CDR3 DNA sequence: TGTGCCAGCAGTCCCCTGACAGGGCGTTCACCCCTCCACTTT. V and J are TRBV28 and TRBJ1-6, with 7 bases aligning to TRBD1. V shed 5 bases, J shed 9 bases, and the junction held 7 bases outside the gene matches. The CDR3 loop spans 14 amino acids. CDR1 and CDR2 from the germline V gene are MDHEN and SYDVKM.